These T cell receptor beta chains were read from a single sample in a study of blood T cell repertoires in COVID-19. Libraries were prepared by immunoSEQ multiplex PCR; TCRdb keeps only in-frame clonotypes and omits some of them. The sample includes roughly 150,000 clones, 70% to 90% of them seen just once. The specimen sequenced was peripheral blood. The receptors were sampled from a human donor in a cohort sampled during active COVID-19. The CDR3 runs from the conserved cysteine through the conserved F or W. D genes are given only for firm matches. Not all rows give a size; the values are once, few, many and, for expanded clones, a class.

>TRBJ1-2|TRBV5-6|once|NA
CASSLGANYGYTF
TGTGCCAGCAGCTTGGGCGCTAACTATGGCTACACCTTC
>TRBJ1-4|TRBV19|once|NA
CATRGAGNEKLFF
TGTGCCACTCGGGGGGCCGGTAATGAAAAACTGTTTTTT
>TRBJ1-2|TRBV9|NA|NA
CASSEQGIANYGYTF
TGTGCCAGCAGCGAGCAGGGAATCGCTAACTATGGCTACACCTTC
>TRBJ1-2|TRBV18|once|NA
CASSTDRDYGYTF
TGTGCCAGCTCAACCGACAGAGACTATGGCTACACCTTC
>TRBJ1-2|TRBV5-6|once|NA
CASSLKFKQAGTSNYGYTF
TGTGCCAGCAGCTTGAAGTTCAAACAAGCAGGAACTTCTAACTATGGCTACACCTTC
>TRBJ1-1|TRBV5-4|NA|TRBD1
CASSKQGASEAFF
TGTGCCAGCAGTAAACAGGGGGCGAGTGAAGCTTTCTTT
>TRBJ1-1|TRBV7-9|NA|NA
CASSLATGPRNTEAFF
TGTGCCAGCAGCTTAGCTACGGGTCCTAGGAACACTGAAGCTTTCTTT
>TRBJ2-2|TRBV19|NA|NA
CASSIKGPGLRTTGELFF
TGTGCCAGTAGTATAAAGGGCCCGGGGTTACGAACGACCGGGGAGCTGTTTTTT
>TRBJ2-1|TRBV6-5|NA|NA
CASSYSLMNEQFF
TGTGCCAGCAGTTACTCTCTTATGAATGAGCAGTTCTTC
>TRBJ2-7|TRBV18|NA|TRBD1
CASSGDRDAPYEQYF
TGTGCCAGCTCAGGGGACAGGGATGCTCCTTACGAGCAGTACTTC
>TRBJ1-3|TRBV5-1|NA|TRBD1
CASSLGQGGNTIYF
TGCGCCAGCAGCTTGGGACAGGGTGGAAACACCATATATTTT
>TRBJ1-3|TRBV9|NA|NA
CASSGGIDGNTIYF
TGTGCCAGCAGCGGAGGCATTGATGGAAACACCATATATTTT
>TRBJ2-7|TRBV6-2/TRBV6-3|NA|TRBD2
CASSFSGSGGEQYF
TGTGCCAGCAGCTTTAGCGGGAGCGGCGGCGAGCAGTACTTC
>TRBJ2-7|TRBV11-3|NA|NA
CASSLAWGLEQYF
TGTGCCAGCAGCCTAGCGTGGGGGCTCGAGCAGTACTTC
>TRBJ2-7|TRBV15|NA|TRBD2
CATSRDLGTSGGMNEQYF
TGTGCCACCAGCAGAGATCTCGGGACTAGCGGTGGGATGAACGAGCAGTACTTC
>TRBJ1-1|TRBV6-6|NA|TRBD1
CASSLGQKNTEAFF
TGTGCCAGCAGTTTGGGACAGAAGAACACTGAAGCTTTCTTT
>TRBJ2-3|TRBV20-1|NA|TRBD2
CSASPGRGVYTDTQYF
TGCAGTGCTAGTCCCGGGCGGGGGGTTTACACAGATACGCAGTATTTT
>TRBJ2-5|TRBV9|NA|TRBD2
CASSVSGAPKETQYF
TGTGCCAGCAGCGTTAGCGGGGCCCCCAAAGAGACCCAGTACTTC